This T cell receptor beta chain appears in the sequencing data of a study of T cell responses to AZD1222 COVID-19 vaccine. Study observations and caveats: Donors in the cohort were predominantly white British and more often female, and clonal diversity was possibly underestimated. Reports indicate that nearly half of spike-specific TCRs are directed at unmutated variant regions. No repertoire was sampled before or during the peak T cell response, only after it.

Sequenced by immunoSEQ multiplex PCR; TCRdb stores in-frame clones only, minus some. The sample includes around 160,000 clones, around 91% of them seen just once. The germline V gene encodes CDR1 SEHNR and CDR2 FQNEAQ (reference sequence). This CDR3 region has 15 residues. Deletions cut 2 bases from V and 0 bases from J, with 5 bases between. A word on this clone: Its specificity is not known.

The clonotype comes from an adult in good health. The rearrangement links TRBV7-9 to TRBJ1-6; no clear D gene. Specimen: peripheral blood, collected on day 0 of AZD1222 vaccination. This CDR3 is CASSLTSSYNSPLHF. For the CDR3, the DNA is TGTGCCAGCAGCTTAACGAGCTCCTATAATTCACCCCTCCACTTT.